Below, 32 T cell receptor beta chains from the same sample are listed, as sequenced in a study of blood T cell repertoires in COVID-19 (dated by TCRdb to 2020 to 2021). Receptor libraries were prepared by the immunoSEQ multiplex PCR assay. TCRdb stores this immuneACCESS table with in-frame sequences only. Part of the clones is absent; in the studies checked, under half of the shortfall reflects unresolved V genes, and no reason is known for the rest. In this sample the table shows under 250,000 clones, less than 85% of which occur a single time. Roughly 1.8% of the sample is in the top ten clones. The sample was PBMCs or T cells enriched from blood (not recorded which). The source of these receptors is a man aged 60 to 75 who had recovered from COVID-19.

This chain joins TRBV18 and TRBJ2-1, with D perhaps TRBD2 (6 bases). The germline gives CDR1 KGHSH, CDR2 LQKENI. Trimming pared 3 bases from V and 10 bases from J, leaving 19 bases between. The CDR3 has 15 amino acids. The CDR3 region is CASSPIDSGEEEQFF. DNA for the CDR3: TGTGCCAGCTCACCCATCGATTCGGGGGAGGAAGAGCAGTTCTTC.

The chain employs TRBV27 and TRBJ2-7, with D tentatively TRBD2 (7 bases). CDR1 and CDR2 (germline): MNHEY, SMNVEV (reference sequence). This CDR3 spans 14 amino acids. V lost 4 bases, J lost 6 bases, and 16 bases lay in between. CDR3 DNA: TGTGCCAGCAGTTCCCGGATAGGGGGGGGCGAGCAGTACTTC. As protein: CASSSRIGGGEQYF.

The J gene is TRBJ2-5, the V gene TRBV5-1; 7 bases line up with TRBD2. This CDR3 contains 15 residues. Germline lookup yields CDR1 SGHRS and CDR2 YFSETQ. The V segment lost 0 bases and the J segment 1 base; nucleotides outside the gene matches: 3. This chain's CDR3 is CASSLGGGGQETQYF. CDR3 nucleotides: TGCGCCAGCAGCTTGGGCGGGGGAGGCCAAGAGACCCAGTACTTC. The full variable domain, its missing parts supplied by reference TRBV5-1 and TRBJ2-5, is KAGVTQTPRYLIKTRGQQVTLSCSPISGHRSVSWYQQTPGQGLQFLFEYFSETQRNKGNFPGRFSGRQFSNSRSEMNVSTLELGDSALYLCASSLGGGGQETQYFGPGTRLLVL.

This chain links TRBV4-3 with TRBJ1-1; no definite D call. CDR1 LGHNA and CDR2 YSLEER come from the germline V gene. CDR3 length equals 15 residues. Deletions cut 0 bases from V and 1 base from J, with 9 bases between. Here the CDR3 reads CASSQDMGSNTEAFF. The CDR3 DNA sequence: TGCGCCAGCAGCCAAGATATGGGCTCGAACACTGAAGCTTTCTTT.

The chain combines TRBV27 with TRBJ1-6, with D unresolved. The CDR3 covers 15 residues. Germline V gives CDR1 MNHEY, CDR2 SMNVEV (reference sequence). Deletions cut 2 bases from V and 0 bases from J, with 5 bases between. The CDR3 DNA is TGTGCCAGCAGTTTACGGGGCTCCTATAATTCACCCCTCCACTTT. Its protein is CASSLRGSYNSPLHF.

The CDR3 region has the DNA TGCGCCAGCAGCTTGTCAGACAGGGTTGGGGAGCAGTTCTTC. This codes for CASSLSDRVGEQFF. This chain connects TRBV5-1 to TRBJ2-1; the match to TRBD1 covers 7 bases. V gave up 1 base and J gave up 10 bases; unmatched junction bases: 8. Per germline, CDR1 SGHRS and CDR2 YFSETQ. There are 14 residues in the CDR3.

The chain joins TRBV10-3 to TRBJ2-3, with 8 positions matching TRBD2. Germline-derived CDR1 and CDR2 are ENHRY and SYGVKD. The V gene end was trimmed by 4 bases and the J gene end by 1 base; junction bases not matched to a gene: 4. This CDR3 spans 15 amino acids. The CDR3 DNA is TGTGCCATCAGTGCTGCGGGGGGCGGCACAGATACGCAGTATTTT. The encoded protein is CAISAAGGGTDTQYF.

The J gene is TRBJ1-2, the V gene TRBV7-6; TRBD1 agrees at 8 bases. After removal of 2 bases from V and 4 bases from J, the junction contained 15 bases not matched to a gene. Per the germline V gene, CDR1 is SGHVS and CDR2 is FNYEAQ. The CDR3 sequence is 18 residues long. Written as DNA, the CDR3 is TGTGCCAGCAGCTTAAGTTCTCCCCAGGGGGCTTTGGGCTATGGCTACACCTTC. Its protein is CASSLSSPQGALGYGYTF. The whole variable domain, filled in from reference TRBV7-6 and TRBJ1-2, reads GAGVSQSPRYKVTKRGQDVALRCDPISGHVSLYWYRQALGQGPEFLTYFNYEAQQDKSGLPNDRFSAERPEGSISTLTIQRTEQRDSAMYRCASSLSSPQGALGYGYTFGSGTRLTVV.

This chain joins TRBV5-6 and TRBJ1-1; 11 bases match TRBD1. Trimming took 3 bases from V and 3 from J; bases not matched to a gene: 7. This CDR3 has 16 amino acids. Germline V CDR1 and CDR2: SGHDT, YYEEEE. CDR3 amino acids: CASSYGTGGGDTEAFF. As DNA, the CDR3 is TGTGCCAGCAGCTACGGGACAGGGGGAGGGGACACTGAAGCTTTCTTT.

The table lists this clone with a count of one. The chain employs TRBV18 and TRBJ2-7; D possibly corresponds to TRBD1 (6 bases). V gave up 6 bases and J gave up 0 bases, with 15 bases separating them. This CDR3 spans 15 amino acids. Germline V gene data show CDR1 as KGHSH and CDR2 as LQKENI. The CDR3, as DNA: TGTGCCAGCTCCCGGTCAGGGGTGAGCTCCTACGAGCAGTACTTC. Its protein is CASSRSGVSSYEQYF.

The chain is built from TRBV5-1 and TRBJ2-1; D gene uncertain. Trimming stripped 0 bases from V and 0 bases from J, with 10 bases between. This CDR3 spans 16 amino acids. The germline gives CDR1 SGHRS, CDR2 YFSETQ. This CDR3 reads CASSLAYANSYNEQFF. The CDR3 DNA sequence: TGCGCCAGCAGCTTGGCCTACGCGAACTCCTACAATGAGCAGTTCTTC.

This clone was seen a few times. The chain couples TRBV5-5 to TRBJ2-7; 7 nucleotides align to TRBD2. The CDR3 length is 15 residues. V was pared by 0 bases and J by 3 bases, with 6 bases of the junction left unmatched. Germline loops: CDR1 SGHKS, CDR2 YYEKEE (reference sequence). CDR3 loop: CASSLEAGRVYEQYF. CDR3 nucleotide sequence: TGTGCCAGCAGCTTGGAAGCGGGAAGAGTCTACGAGCAGTACTTC.

The V gene is TRBV18, the J gene TRBJ2-2; the D gene is possibly TRBD1 (5 bases). With 3 bases removed from V and 2 bases from J, the gap between germline ends came to 16 bases. Germline V CDR1 and CDR2: KGHSH, LQKENI. CDR3 length: 17 amino acids. CDR3 residues: CASSPSDRLVNTGELFF. CDR3 DNA: TGTGCCAGCTCACCTTCCGACAGATTAGTAAACACCGGGGAGCTGTTTTTT.

The rearrangement uses TRBV10-2 and TRBJ1-2; D is uncertain. Between the trimmed V and J ends, which lost 0 bases and 7 bases, there was a span of 12 bases. The germline V gene encodes CDR1 WSHSY and CDR2 SAAADI. CDR3 length: 14 residues. CDR3 sequence reads: CASSESTGSGGYTF. The CDR3 DNA sequence: TGCGCCAGCAGTGAGTCGACTGGCTCTGGTGGCTACACCTTC.

The genes are TRBV10-1 and TRBJ2-2, with TRBD2 as a possible D gene (6 bases). Per germline, CDR1 WNHNN and CDR2 SYGVQD (reference sequence). The V and J ends lost 4 bases and 4 bases respectively, with 22 bases between them. The CDR3 extends over 18 amino acids. CDR3 sequence: CASSGASGGLTITGELFF. For the CDR3, the DNA is TGCGCCAGCAGTGGGGCATCCGGAGGACTAACAATCACCGGGGAGCTGTTTTTT.

The rearrangement joins TRBV6-2 or TRBV6-3 to TRBJ2-7; no definite D call. V lost 0 bases to trimming and J lost 6 bases, with 12 bases between them. Germline V gene lookup returns CDR1 MNHEY and CDR2 SVGEGT. This CDR3 is 14 amino acids long. CDR3 DNA sequence: TGTGCCAGCAGTTACTCGAGGAACGTCCGCGAGCAGTACTTC. It translates to CASSYSRNVREQYF.

This chain uses TRBV7-9 with TRBJ1-4, with D maybe TRBD1 (5 bases). V lost 3 bases and J lost 4, with 15 bases in between. The CDR3 extends over 16 amino acids. The germline CDR1 and CDR2 sequences are SEHNR and FQNEAQ (reference sequence). In DNA, the CDR3 is TGTGCCAGCAGCTTCGGTAGCACAGACAGTAATGAAAAACTGTTTTTT. This translates into CASSFGSTDSNEKLFF.

For the CDR3, the DNA is TGTGCCAGCAGCCCTTTTGGACAGGGGGCGGGTCAGCCCCAGCATTTT. This translates into CASSPFGQGAGQPQHF. The chain combines TRBV5-6 with TRBJ1-5; 11 bases map to TRBD1. Germline values: CDR1 SGHDT, CDR2 YYEEEE. The CDR3 is 16 residues long. With 4 bases clipped from V and 6 bases from J, the junction kept 9 bases outside the gene matches.

The V and J genes are TRBV30 and TRBJ1-1, with 12 nucleotides matching TRBD1. The CDR3 loop spans 15 amino acids. Germline V gene data show CDR1 as GTSNPN and CDR2 as SVGIG (reference sequence). With 3 bases clipped from V and 3 bases from J, the junction kept 5 bases outside the gene matches. The CDR3 DNA is TGTGCCTGGAGCGGGACAGGGGGCATGTACACTGAAGCTTTCTTT. Amino acid sequence: CAWSGTGGMYTEAFF.

The V call is TRBV11-2, the J call TRBJ1-5; 7 bases match TRBD1. Per the germline V gene, CDR1 is SGHAT and CDR2 is FQNNGV. V dropped 4 bases and J dropped 6; count of bases not matched to a gene: 3. CDR3 length: 13 residues. The CDR3 reads CASSSDRAQPQHF. In DNA form, the CDR3 reads TGTGCCAGCAGCTCTGACAGGGCTCAGCCCCAGCATTTT.

The CDR3 region has the DNA TGTGCCAGCAGCTTACAGGGGGGTACTGAAGCTTTCTTT. It translates to CASSLQGGTEAFF. The gene calls are TRBV5-4 and TRBJ1-1; 8 positions match TRBD1. V gave up 2 bases and J gave up 5 bases; unmatched junction bases: 2. This CDR3 comprises 13 residues. Germline V gene sequence: CDR1 SGHNT, CDR2 YYREEE (reference sequence).

The chain joins TRBV4-1 to TRBJ1-5; 7 bases agree with TRBD1. The V segment lost 0 bases and the J segment 6 bases; nucleotides outside the gene matches: 14. This CDR3 is built from 18 residues. Germline CDR1 and CDR2: MGHRA and YSYEKL. For the CDR3, the DNA is TGCGCCAGCAGCCAAGATCCGTCCAGGGGGGATCTGGGTCAGCCCCAGCATTTT. Encoded protein: CASSQDPSRGDLGQPQHF.

The chain uses TRBV28 and TRBJ1-5; a weak D match, TRBD1 (6 bases). The CDR3 is made up of 16 amino acids. V lost 3 bases to trimming and J lost 8 bases, with 20 bases between them. From germline, CDR1 is MDHEN and CDR2 SYDVKM. DNA of the CDR3: TGTGCCAGCAGTTTTTCCCAGGGGAACCCGATCGAGCCCCAGCATTTT. It is translated as CASSFSQGNPIEPQHF.

CDR3 bases: TGCGCCAGCAGCTTGTCCCCCTCCACCGGGGAGCTGTTTTTT. It specifies CASSLSPSTGELFF. The chain couples TRBV5-1 to TRBJ2-2; unclear D gene. V lost 1 base and J lost 4, with 8 bases in between. Germline V gives CDR1 SGHRS, CDR2 YFSETQ. The CDR3 consists of 14 residues.

The chain has TRBV7-8 and TRBJ2-7; TRBD2 agrees at 7 bases. Germline V gene lookup returns CDR1 SGHVS and CDR2 FQNEAQ. The CDR3 covers 16 residues. The junction had 14 bases not matched to a gene; V was cut back by 5 bases and J by 4 bases. CDR3 amino acids: CASSPRSFAGVYEQYF. The CDR3 nucleotides read TGTGCCAGCAGCCCTAGGTCCTTTGCGGGGGTGTACGAGCAGTACTTC.

The chain couples TRBV11-3 to TRBJ2-2; D possibly corresponds to TRBD1 (5 bases). Germline V gene lookup returns CDR1 SGHNT and CDR2 YENEEA. V gave up 2 bases and J gave up 5 bases, with 12 bases separating them. This CDR3 is 15 amino acids long. This CDR3 is CASSLRGQWTGELFF. CDR3 DNA: TGTGCCAGCAGCTTAAGGGGCCAGTGGACCGGGGAGCTGTTTTTT.

CDR3 coding DNA: TGCGCCAGCAGCTTGGGCACTTCTAACTATGGCTACACCTTC. Its translation: CASSLGTSNYGYTF. The chain has TRBV5-1 and TRBJ1-2; D unresolved. This CDR3 contains 14 residues. The V end lost 0 bases, the J end lost 0 bases, and 6 bases lay between the germline ends. The germline gives CDR1 SGHRS, CDR2 YFSETQ.

This rearrangement joins TRBV25-1 to TRBJ1-2; tentative D call: TRBD1 (5 bases). The germline gives CDR1 MGHDK, CDR2 SYGVNS. Trimming shortened V by 10 bases and J by 3 bases, and 18 bases separated the two germline ends. This CDR3 comprises 14 residues. The chain's CDR3 is CATLPPGLHYGYTF. The CDR3 nucleotides are TGTGCCACGTTACCTCCGGGACTCCACTATGGCTACACCTTC.

This clone was recorded only once. CDR3 in amino acids: CATSDSRSGDTQYF. DNA for the CDR3: TGTGCCACCAGTGATTCCCGCTCGGGAGATACGCAGTATTTT. This chain joins TRBV24-1 and TRBJ2-3; no clear D gene. The V and J ends lost 2 bases and 5 bases respectively, with 10 bases between them. This CDR3 is 14 amino acids long. CDR1 is KGHDR and CDR2 is SFDVKD in the germline V gene.

This clone was seen only a few times. The chain recombines TRBV5-1 with TRBJ1-1; possible D gene TRBD1, 5 bases. CDR1 and CDR2 (germline): SGHRS, YFSETQ. This CDR3 contains 14 residues. V was cut by 3 bases and J by 5 bases, with 14 bases left in between. CDR3 sequence (DNA): TGCGCCAGCAGCTCCAGGGTGGCGGGGACTGAAGCTTTCTTT. This sequence encodes CASSSRVAGTEAFF.

The genes are TRBV25-1 and TRBJ1-2, with D possibly matching TRBD1 (6 bases). V shed 2 bases and J shed 6 bases, with 13 bases lying between them. CDR3 size: 14 residues. Germline V gene lookup returns CDR1 MGHDK and CDR2 SYGVNS. This CDR3 reads CASSEVPGDNGYTF. The CDR3 bases are TGTGCCAGCAGTGAAGTCCCAGGGGACAATGGCTACACCTTC.

This clone occurred a few times. CDR3 DNA sequence: TGTGCCAGCAGTCGAGACAGCTCCTACGAGCAGTACTTC. It specifies CASSRDSSYEQYF. The J gene is TRBJ2-7, the V gene TRBV2; D may be TRBD1 (5 bases). The CDR3 has 13 residues. Trimming pared 5 bases from V and 0 bases from J, leaving 8 bases between. Germline V gives CDR1 SNHLY, CDR2 FYNNEI.